The T cell receptor beta chain under discussion was sequenced for a study of blood T cell repertoires in COVID-19. TCRdb keeps only in-frame clones here, not all; method: immunoSEQ multiplex PCR. The sample yields some 110,000 clones, around 86% seen once. Per germline, CDR1 MGHRA and CDR2 YSYEKL. The CDR3 consists of 16 residues. Between the trimmed V and J ends, which lost 0 bases and 2 bases, there was a span of 11 bases. The sequencing sample was made of peripheral blood. The source of this sequence is a man of 80 years or more with acute or convalescent COVID-19. The chain employs TRBV4-1 and TRBJ1-5; a weak D match, TRBD1 (6 bases). The CDR3 region has the DNA TGCGCCAGCAGCCAAGATCAGGGGCGAGGCAATCAGCCCCAGCATTTT. Its protein product is CASSQDQGRGNQPQHF.